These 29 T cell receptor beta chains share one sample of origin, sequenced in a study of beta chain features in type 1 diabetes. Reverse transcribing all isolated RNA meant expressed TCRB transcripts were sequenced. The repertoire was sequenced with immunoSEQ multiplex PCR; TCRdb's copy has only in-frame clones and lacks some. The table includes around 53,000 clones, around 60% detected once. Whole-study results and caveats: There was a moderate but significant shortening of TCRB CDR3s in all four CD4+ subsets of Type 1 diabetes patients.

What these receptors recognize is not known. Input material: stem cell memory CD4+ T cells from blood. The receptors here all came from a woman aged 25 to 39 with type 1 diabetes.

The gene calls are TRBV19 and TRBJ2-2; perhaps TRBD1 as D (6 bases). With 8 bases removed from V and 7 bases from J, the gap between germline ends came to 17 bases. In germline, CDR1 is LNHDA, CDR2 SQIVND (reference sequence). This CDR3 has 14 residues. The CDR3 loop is CASLATGGDGELFF. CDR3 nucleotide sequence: TGTGCCAGTCTCGCGACAGGAGGTGACGGGGAGCTGTTTTTT.

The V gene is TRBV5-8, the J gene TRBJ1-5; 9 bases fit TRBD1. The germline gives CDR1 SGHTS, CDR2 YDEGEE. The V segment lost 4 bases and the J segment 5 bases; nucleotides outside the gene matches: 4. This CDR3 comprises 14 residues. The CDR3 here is CASSTWTGDQPQHF. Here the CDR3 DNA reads TGTGCCAGCAGCACCTGGACAGGGGATCAGCCCCAGCATTTT.

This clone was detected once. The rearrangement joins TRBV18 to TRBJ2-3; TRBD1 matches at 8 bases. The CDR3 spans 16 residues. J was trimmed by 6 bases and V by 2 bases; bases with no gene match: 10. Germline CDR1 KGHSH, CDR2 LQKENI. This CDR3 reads CASSPGRTGLVDTQYF. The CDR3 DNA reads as TGTGCCAGCTCACCAGGACGGACAGGGTTGGTTGATACGCAGTATTTT.

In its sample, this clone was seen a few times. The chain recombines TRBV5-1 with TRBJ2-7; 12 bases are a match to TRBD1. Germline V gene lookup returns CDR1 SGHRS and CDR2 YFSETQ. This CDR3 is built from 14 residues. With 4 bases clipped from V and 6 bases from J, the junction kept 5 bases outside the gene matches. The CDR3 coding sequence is TGCGCCAGCAGCCCGGGACAGGGGGCGACCGAGCAGTACTTC. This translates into CASSPGQGATEQYF. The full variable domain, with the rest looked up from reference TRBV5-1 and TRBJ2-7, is KAGVTQTPRYLIKTRGQQVTLSCSPISGHRSVSWYQQTPGQGLQFLFEYFSETQRNKGNFPGRFSGRQFSNSRSEMNVSTLELGDSALYLCASSPGQGATEQYFGPGTRLTVT.

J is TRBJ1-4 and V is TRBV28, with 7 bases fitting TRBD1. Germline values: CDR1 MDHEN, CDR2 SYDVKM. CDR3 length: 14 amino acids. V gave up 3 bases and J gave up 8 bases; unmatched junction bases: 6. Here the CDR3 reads CASSLGTVGEKLFF. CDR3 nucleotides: TGTGCCAGCAGTTTGGGGACAGTCGGAGAAAAACTGTTTTTT. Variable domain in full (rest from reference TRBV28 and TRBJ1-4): DVKVTQSSRYLVKRTGEKVFLECVQDMDHENMFWYRQDPGLGLRLIYFSYDVKMKEKGDIPEGYSVSREKKERFSLILESASTNQTSMYLCASSLGTVGEKLFFGSGTQLSVL.

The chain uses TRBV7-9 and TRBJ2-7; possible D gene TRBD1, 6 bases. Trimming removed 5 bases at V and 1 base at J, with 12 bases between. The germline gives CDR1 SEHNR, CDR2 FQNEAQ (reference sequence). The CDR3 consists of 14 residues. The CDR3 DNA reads TGTGCCAGCAGCCTCTTACAGGGTTCCTACGAGCAGTACTTC. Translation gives CASSLLQGSYEQYF.

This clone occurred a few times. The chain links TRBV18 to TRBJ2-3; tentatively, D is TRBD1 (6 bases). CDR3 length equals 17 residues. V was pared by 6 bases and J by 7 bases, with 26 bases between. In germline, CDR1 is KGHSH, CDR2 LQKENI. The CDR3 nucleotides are TGTGCCAGCTCTCCCTATACAAGACAGGCGATGGATAATACGCAGTATTTT. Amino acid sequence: CASSPYTRQAMDNTQYF.

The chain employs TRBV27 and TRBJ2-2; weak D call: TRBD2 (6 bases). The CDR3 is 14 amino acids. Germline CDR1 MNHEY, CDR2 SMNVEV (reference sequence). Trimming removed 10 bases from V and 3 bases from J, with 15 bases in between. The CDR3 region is CATRSAGHTGELFF. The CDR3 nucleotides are TGTGCCACCCGGAGTGCGGGACACACCGGGGAGCTGTTTTTT.

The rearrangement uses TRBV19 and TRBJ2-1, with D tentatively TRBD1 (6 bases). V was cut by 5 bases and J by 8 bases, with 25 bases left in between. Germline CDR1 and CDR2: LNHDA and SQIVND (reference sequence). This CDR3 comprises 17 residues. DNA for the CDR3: TGTGCCAGTAGTCTCTCATGGGACCACAGGGTATACTATGAGCAGTTCTTC. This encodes CASSLSWDHRVYYEQFF.

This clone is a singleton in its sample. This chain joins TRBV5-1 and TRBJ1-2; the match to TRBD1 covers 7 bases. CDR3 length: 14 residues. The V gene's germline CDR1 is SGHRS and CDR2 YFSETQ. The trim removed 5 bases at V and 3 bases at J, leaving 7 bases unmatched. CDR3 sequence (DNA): TGCGCCAGCAGGAACCGACAGGGTGACTATGGCTACACCTTC. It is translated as CASRNRQGDYGYTF.

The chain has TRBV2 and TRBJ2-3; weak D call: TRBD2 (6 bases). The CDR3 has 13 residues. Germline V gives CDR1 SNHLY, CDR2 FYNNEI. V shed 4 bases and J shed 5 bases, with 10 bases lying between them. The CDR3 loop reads CASSGRLEDTQYF. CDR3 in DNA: TGTGCCAGCAGTGGTCGACTAGAAGATACGCAGTATTTT. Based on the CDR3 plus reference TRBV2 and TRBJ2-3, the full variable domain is EPEVTQTPSHQVTQMGQEVILRCVPISNHLYFYWYRQILGQKVEFLVSFYNNEISEKSEIFDDQFSVERPDGSNFTLKIRSTKLEDSAMYFCASSGRLEDTQYFGPGTRLTVL.

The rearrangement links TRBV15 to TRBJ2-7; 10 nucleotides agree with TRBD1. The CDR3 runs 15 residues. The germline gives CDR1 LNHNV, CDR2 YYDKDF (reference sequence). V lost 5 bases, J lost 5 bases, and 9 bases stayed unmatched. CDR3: CATSVPGQGTDEQYF. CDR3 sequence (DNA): TGTGCCACCAGCGTACCGGGACAGGGGACCGACGAGCAGTACTTC.

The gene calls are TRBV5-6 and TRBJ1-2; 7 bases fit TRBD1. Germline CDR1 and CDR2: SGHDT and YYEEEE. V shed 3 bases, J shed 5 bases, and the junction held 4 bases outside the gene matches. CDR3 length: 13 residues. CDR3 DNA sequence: TGTGCCAGCAGCTCGGGACAGCATTATGGCTACACCTTC. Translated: CASSSGQHYGYTF.

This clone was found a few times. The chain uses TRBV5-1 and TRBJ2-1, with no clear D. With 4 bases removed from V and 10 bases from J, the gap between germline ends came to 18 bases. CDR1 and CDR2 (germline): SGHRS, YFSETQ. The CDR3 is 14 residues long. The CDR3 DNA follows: TGCGCCAGCAGCCTGAACGCACTCCCCGGGGAGCAGTTCTTC. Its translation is CASSLNALPGEQFF.

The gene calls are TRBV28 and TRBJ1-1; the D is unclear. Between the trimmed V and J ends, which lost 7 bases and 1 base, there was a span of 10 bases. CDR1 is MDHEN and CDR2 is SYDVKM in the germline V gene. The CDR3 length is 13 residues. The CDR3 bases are TGTGCCAGCAAGAAACTACGGAACACTGAAGCTTTCTTT. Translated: CASKKLRNTEAFF.

The CDR3 reads CASSHYRSGANVLTF. The CDR3 DNA sequence: TGTGCCAGCAGCCACTACAGGTCCGGGGCCAACGTCCTGACTTTC. The V gene is TRBV5-6, the J gene TRBJ2-6, with a tentative D call TRBD1 (5 bases). V was cut by 4 bases and J by 4 bases, with 12 bases left in between. The CDR3 spans 15 residues. CDR1 is SGHDT, CDR2 YYEEEE, per germline.

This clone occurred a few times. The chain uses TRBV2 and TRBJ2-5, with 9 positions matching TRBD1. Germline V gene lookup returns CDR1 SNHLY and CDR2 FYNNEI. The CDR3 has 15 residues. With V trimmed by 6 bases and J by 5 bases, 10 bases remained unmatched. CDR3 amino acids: CASREQGAFVETQYF. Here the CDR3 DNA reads TGTGCCAGCAGGGAACAGGGGGCGTTCGTGGAGACCCAGTACTTC.

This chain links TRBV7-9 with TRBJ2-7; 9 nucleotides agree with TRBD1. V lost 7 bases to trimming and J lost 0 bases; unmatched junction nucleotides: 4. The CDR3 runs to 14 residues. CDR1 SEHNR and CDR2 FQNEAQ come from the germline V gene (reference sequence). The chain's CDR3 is CASMRTGVSYEQYF. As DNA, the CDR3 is TGTGCCAGCATGCGGACAGGGGTCTCCTACGAGCAGTACTTC.

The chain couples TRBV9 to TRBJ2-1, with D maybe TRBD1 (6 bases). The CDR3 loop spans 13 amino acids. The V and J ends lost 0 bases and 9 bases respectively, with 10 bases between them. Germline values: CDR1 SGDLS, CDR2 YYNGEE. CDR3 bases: TGTGCCAGCAGCGTAGCGGTGGGGGCTGAGCAGTTCTTC. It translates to CASSVAVGAEQFF. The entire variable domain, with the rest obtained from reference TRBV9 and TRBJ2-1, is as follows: DSGVTQTPKHLITATGQRVTLRCSPRSGDLSVYWYQQSLDQGLQFLIQYYNGEERAKGNILERFSAQQFPDLHSELNLSSLELGDSALYFCASSVAVGAEQFFGPGTRLTVL.

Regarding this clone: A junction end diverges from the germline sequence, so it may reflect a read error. CDR3 in DNA: TGTGCTAGCAGCGCCGGGACTAGCGAAGTTAATGAGCAGTTCTTC. This translates into CASSAGTSEVNEQFF. The chain uses TRBV7-7 and TRBJ2-1, with 10 bases that match TRBD2. The CDR3 is 15 residues long. The germline CDR1 and CDR2 sequences are SSHAT and FNYEAQ (reference sequence).

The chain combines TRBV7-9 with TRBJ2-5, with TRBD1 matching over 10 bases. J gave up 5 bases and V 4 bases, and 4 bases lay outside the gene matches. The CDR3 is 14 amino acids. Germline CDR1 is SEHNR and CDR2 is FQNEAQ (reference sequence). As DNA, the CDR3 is TGTGCCAGCAGCTACGGGACAGGGGCCGAGACCCAGTACTTC. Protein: CASSYGTGAETQYF.

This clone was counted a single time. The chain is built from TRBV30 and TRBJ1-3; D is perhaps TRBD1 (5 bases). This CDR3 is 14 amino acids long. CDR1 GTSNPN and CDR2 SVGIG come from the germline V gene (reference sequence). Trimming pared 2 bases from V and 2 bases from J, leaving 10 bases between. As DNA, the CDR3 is TGTGCCTGGAGTCGGGGGAACGCTGGAAACACCATATATTTT. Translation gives CAWSRGNAGNTIYF. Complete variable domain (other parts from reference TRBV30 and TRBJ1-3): SQTIHQWPATLVQPVGSPLSLECTVEGTSNPNLYWYRQAAGRGLQLLFYSVGIGQISSEVPQNLSASRPQDRQFILSSKKLLLSDSGFYLCAWSRGNAGNTIYFGEGSWLTVV.

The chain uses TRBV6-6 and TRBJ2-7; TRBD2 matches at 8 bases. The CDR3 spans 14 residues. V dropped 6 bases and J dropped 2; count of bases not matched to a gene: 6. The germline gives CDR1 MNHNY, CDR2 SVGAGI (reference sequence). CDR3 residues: CASRPGTRAYEQYF. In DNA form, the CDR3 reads TGTGCCAGCAGACCCGGGACTAGAGCCTACGAGCAGTACTTC.

The CDR3, as DNA: TGTGCCTGGAGCTTTTCACATAATGCCAACGTCCTGACTTTC. Residues: CAWSFSHNANVLTF. The chain uses TRBV30 and TRBJ2-6; D remains ambiguous. The CDR3 length is 14 residues. Germline CDR1 reads GTSNPN; CDR2 reads SVGIG (reference sequence). V was shortened by 3 bases and J by 7 bases, with 13 bases between the two germline ends.

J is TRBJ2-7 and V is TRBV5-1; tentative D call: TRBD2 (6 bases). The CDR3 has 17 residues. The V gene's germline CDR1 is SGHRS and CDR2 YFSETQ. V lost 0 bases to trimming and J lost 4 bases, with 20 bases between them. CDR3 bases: TGCGCCAGCAGCTTGGCTGCTCTCGGCGGGGTAAGATACGAGCAGTACTTC. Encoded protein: CASSLAALGGVRYEQYF.

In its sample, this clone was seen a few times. CDR3 coding DNA: TGTGCCAGCTGGACAGGCGATAGCTCCTACGAGCAGTACTTC. Its protein product is CASWTGDSSYEQYF. V and J are TRBV6-5 and TRBJ2-7, with 7 positions matching TRBD1. With 8 bases clipped from V and 0 bases from J, the junction kept 7 bases outside the gene matches. CDR1 and CDR2 (germline): MNHEY, SVGAGI. The CDR3 is 14 residues long.

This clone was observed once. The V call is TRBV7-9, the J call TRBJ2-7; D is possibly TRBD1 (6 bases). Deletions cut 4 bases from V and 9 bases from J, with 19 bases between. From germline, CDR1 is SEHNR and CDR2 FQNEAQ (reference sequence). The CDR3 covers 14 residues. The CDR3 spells CASSSPDRLGGQYF. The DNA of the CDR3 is TGTGCCAGCAGCTCCCCGGACCGGTTAGGGGGGCAGTACTTC. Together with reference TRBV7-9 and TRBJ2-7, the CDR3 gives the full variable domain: DTGVSQNPRHKITKRGQNVTFRCDPISEHNRLYWYRQTLGQGPEFLTYFQNEAQLEKSRLLSDRFSAERPKGSFSTLEIQRTEQGDSAMYLCASSSPDRLGGQYFGPGTRLTVT.

CDR3 sequence reads: CASSEAGLYEQYF. CDR3 in DNA: TGTGCCAGCAGTGAAGCGGGGCTATACGAGCAGTACTTC. The V and J genes are TRBV2 and TRBJ2-7, with D perhaps TRBD1 (5 bases). V lost 0 bases to trimming and J lost 4 bases, with 7 bases between them. CDR1 SNHLY and CDR2 FYNNEI come from the germline V gene. The CDR3 runs 13 residues. Full variable domain (outside the CDR3, taken from reference TRBV2 and TRBJ2-7): EPEVTQTPSHQVTQMGQEVILRCVPISNHLYFYWYRQILGQKVEFLVSFYNNEISEKSEIFDDQFSVERPDGSNFTLKIRSTKLEDSAMYFCASSEAGLYEQYFGPGTRLTVT.

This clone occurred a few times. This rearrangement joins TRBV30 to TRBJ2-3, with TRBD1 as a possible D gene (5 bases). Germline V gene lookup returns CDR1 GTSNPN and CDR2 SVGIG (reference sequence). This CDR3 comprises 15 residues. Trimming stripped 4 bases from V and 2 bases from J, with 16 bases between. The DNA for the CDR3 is TGTGCCTGGAATCTGGAGACAGACTTCACAGATACGCAGTATTTT. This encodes CAWNLETDFTDTQYF. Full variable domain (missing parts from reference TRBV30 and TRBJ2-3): SQTIHQWPATLVQPVGSPLSLECTVEGTSNPNLYWYRQAAGRGLQLLFYSVGIGQISSEVPQNLSASRPQDRQFILSSKKLLLSDSGFYLCAWNLETDFTDTQYFGPGTRLTVL.